Following are 8 T cell receptor beta chains from one sample sequenced in a study of cytomegalovirus exposure and HLA in healthy donors. Primers: 60 Vbeta forward and 13 Jbeta reverse. Repertoires were generated with immunoSEQ multiplex PCR, while TCRdb's copy carries only in-frame clones and drops some. The table records 90,000 or so clones, roughly 82% of them present only once. The sequenced sample was PBMCs. These receptors originate from a man aged 25 to 45 in good health and CMV-seropositive.

The rearrangement uses TRBV28 and TRBJ1-2; 10 positions agree with TRBD1. J gave up 4 bases and V 5 bases, and 10 bases lay outside the gene matches. This CDR3 is built from 16 residues. Germline-derived CDR1 and CDR2 are MDHEN and SYDVKM. DNA of the CDR3: TGTGCCAGCAGTGCTCATAGGGACAGGGGACGCTATGGCTACACCTTC. This sequence encodes CASSAHRDRGRYGYTF.

The chain recombines TRBV18 with TRBJ1-4; 7 positions agree with TRBD1. This CDR3 contains 16 residues. Germline V CDR1 and CDR2: KGHSH, LQKENI. With 2 bases clipped from V and 1 base from J, the junction kept 4 bases outside the gene matches. Here the CDR3 DNA reads TGTGCCAGCTCACCAACTACAGGGGTAACTAATGAAAAACTGTTTTTT. This codes for CASSPTTGVTNEKLFF.

J is TRBJ2-5 and V is TRBV27; D ambiguous. The V end was cut by 2 bases, the J end by 5 bases, with 12 bases between. CDR1 is MNHEY, CDR2 SMNVEV, per germline (reference sequence). The length of the CDR3 is 14 residues. The CDR3 DNA sequence: TGTGCCAGCAGTTTAATTGGTCCTAGGGAGACCCAGTACTTC. The encoded protein is CASSLIGPRETQYF.

The chain couples TRBV11-2 to TRBJ2-1, with 14 bases aligning to TRBD2. Germline CDR1 reads SGHAT; CDR2 reads FQNNGV. This CDR3 has 17 residues. Germline trimming cut 5 bases from V and 8 bases from J; bases unmatched to any gene: 11. The DNA for the CDR3 is TGTGCCAGCAGCCGAAGACTAGCGGGAGGGTCGATCGATGAGCAGTTCTTC. The encoded protein is CASSRRLAGGSIDEQFF.

The rearrangement joins TRBV27 to TRBJ1-2, with 8 bases that match TRBD1. The V gene's germline CDR1 is MNHEY and CDR2 SMNVEV (reference sequence). Unmatched junction bases numbered 12, after V lost 5 bases and J lost 4 bases. This CDR3 contains 16 residues. This CDR3 is CASSNRSGQALYGYTF. CDR3 nucleotide sequence: TGTGCCAGCAGTAACAGATCGGGACAGGCACTCTATGGCTACACCTTC.

V is TRBV7-2 and J is TRBJ1-2, with TRBD1 identical over 8 bases. Germline loops: CDR1 SGHTA, CDR2 FQGNSA. Trimming cost V 6 bases and J 8 bases; bases outside gene matches: 11. The CDR3 loop spans 14 amino acids. The CDR3 nucleotides read TGTGCCAGCAGTACAACAGGGGGAAGTCGCGGCTACACCTTC. Translating it yields CASSTTGGSRGYTF.

This chain connects TRBV5-1 to TRBJ2-7; D is possibly TRBD1 (6 bases). CDR3 size: 13 residues. The germline gives CDR1 SGHRS, CDR2 YFSETQ. The V end was cut by 4 bases, the J end by 0 bases, with 8 bases between. As DNA, the CDR3 is TGCGCCAGCAGCCGGGACAACTCCTACGAGCAGTACTTC. This sequence encodes CASSRDNSYEQYF.

The gene calls are TRBV5-6 and TRBJ2-1; 13 bases agree with TRBD2. CDR3 length: 17 residues. J gave up 7 bases and V 0 bases, and 7 bases lay outside the gene matches. Per germline, CDR1 SGHDT and CDR2 YYEEEE. This chain's CDR3 is CASSLAALGLAGNEQFF. CDR3 coding DNA: TGTGCCAGCAGCTTGGCGGCGTTGGGACTAGCGGGGAATGAGCAGTTCTTC.